This T cell receptor beta chain appears in the sequencing data of a study of T-cell memory formation after mild COVID-19. Study-wide context: Largely, TCR clusters stayed within a single donor. Regarding the study as a whole: Among contracting clones, CD4+ were mainly CM/EM and CD8+ enriched in EMRA. Some clones that responded were present in memory (sampled pre-infection), which suggests cross-reactive memory joined. For second-wave clones that peaked at day 37, SARS-CoV-2 specificity went unverified.

A single record per CDR3 protein comes from TCRdb applying MiXCR to the 5' RACE reads. The sample contains 250,000 to 300,000 distinct CDR3 sequences, under 20% of which appear only once. About this clonotype: As yet, its antigen is unknown.

Sequenced: PBMCs or a T cell subset sorted from them (not recorded which). The sequence derives from a man aged 18 to 35 who had mild COVID-19 (a few samples of this study predate the infection). Cell type and time point are not known.

CDR3 residues: CSASVDRLPNSYEQYV. In DNA, the CDR3 is TGCAGTGCTAGCGTGGACCGGCTACCAAACTCCTACGAGCAGTACGTC. The gene calls are TRBV20-1 and TRBJ2-7; no reliable D call. The CDR3 has 16 amino acids. Trimming left V 3 bases short and J 0 bases short, with 18 bases between. Germline V lookup: CDR1 DFQATT, CDR2 SNEGSKA (reference sequence).